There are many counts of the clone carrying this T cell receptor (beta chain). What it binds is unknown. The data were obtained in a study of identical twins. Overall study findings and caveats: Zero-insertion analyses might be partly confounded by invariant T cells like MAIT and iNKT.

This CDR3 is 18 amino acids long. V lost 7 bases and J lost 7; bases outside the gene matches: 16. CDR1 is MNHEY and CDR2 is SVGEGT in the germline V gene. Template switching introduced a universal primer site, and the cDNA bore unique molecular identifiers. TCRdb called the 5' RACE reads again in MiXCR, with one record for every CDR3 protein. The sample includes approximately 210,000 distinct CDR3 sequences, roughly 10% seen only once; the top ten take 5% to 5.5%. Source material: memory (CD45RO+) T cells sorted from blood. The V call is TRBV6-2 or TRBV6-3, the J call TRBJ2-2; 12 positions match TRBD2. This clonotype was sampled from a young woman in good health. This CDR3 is CASNFSPLAGGENGELFF. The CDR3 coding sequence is TGTGCCAGCAACTTCTCTCCGCTAGCGGGAGGGGAAAACGGGGAGCTGTTTTTT.